This paragraph covers one T cell receptor (beta chain) sequence. Its antigen remains unknown. Triplicates of 300,000 cells were sorted from each CD8+ T cell subset. The libraries of TRB cDNA were constructed through 5' RACE using UMI labels. Following a re-call of the 5' RACE reads, TCRdb has one entry per CDR3 protein and lacks DNA. In total, the table holds approximately 49,000 distinct CDR3 sequences. This entry comes from a study of CXCR3-negative and CXCR3-positive naive CD8 T cells. Study details: The total count of TRB reads reached around 140 million, and each library contributed about 1.5 +/- 0.3 million. Study-wide findings and caveats: Diversity in memory CD8+ cells fell much lower than the comparably high levels seen in both naive subsets.

Germline V gives CDR1 SGHTA, CDR2 FQGNSA. This CDR3 contains 13 residues. This clonotype was obtained from a human donor in good health. Some clones in this sample may be carry-over from other donors' samples. Sequenced input: memory CD8+ T cells from blood. The V gene is TRBV7-2, the J gene TRBJ1-1. Here the CDR3 reads CASSELENTEAFF.